The T cell receptor (beta chain) described here comes from a study of blood T cell repertoires in COVID-19. V dropped 2 bases and J dropped 3 bases, with 11 bases sitting between them. This CDR3 spans 14 amino acids. CDR1 is SGHRS, CDR2 YFSETQ, per germline. Some clones are missing from TCRdb's copy, which holds only in-frame ones; the method was immunoSEQ multiplex PCR. The sample shows 150,000 to 200,000 clones, roughly three quarters of them seen only once. The sample taken for sequencing was PBMCs or T cells enriched from blood (not recorded which). V usage is TRBV5-1 and J usage is TRBJ2-5, with D possibly being TRBD1 (6 bases). The receptor's source is a man aged 55 to 70 who had been exposed to COVID-19. CDR3 bases: TGCGCCAGCAGCTTCCGGGACAAAAAAGAGACCCAGTACTTC. Translated: CASSFRDKKETQYF.